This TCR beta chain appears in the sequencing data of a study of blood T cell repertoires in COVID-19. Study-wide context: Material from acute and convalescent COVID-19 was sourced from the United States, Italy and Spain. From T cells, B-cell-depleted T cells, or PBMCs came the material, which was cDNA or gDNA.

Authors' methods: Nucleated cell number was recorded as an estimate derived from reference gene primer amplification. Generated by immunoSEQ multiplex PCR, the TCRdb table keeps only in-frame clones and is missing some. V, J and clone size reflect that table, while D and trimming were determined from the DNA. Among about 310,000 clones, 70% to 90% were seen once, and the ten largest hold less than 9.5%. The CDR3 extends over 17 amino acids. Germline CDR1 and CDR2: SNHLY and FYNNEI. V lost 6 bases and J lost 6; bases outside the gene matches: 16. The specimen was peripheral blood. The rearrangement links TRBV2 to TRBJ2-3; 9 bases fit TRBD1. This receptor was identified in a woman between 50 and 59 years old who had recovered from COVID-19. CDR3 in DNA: TGTGCCAGCAGGGAGACCCGGGACAGGGTGACGAGGGATACGCAGTATTTT. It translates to CASRETRDRVTRDTQYF.